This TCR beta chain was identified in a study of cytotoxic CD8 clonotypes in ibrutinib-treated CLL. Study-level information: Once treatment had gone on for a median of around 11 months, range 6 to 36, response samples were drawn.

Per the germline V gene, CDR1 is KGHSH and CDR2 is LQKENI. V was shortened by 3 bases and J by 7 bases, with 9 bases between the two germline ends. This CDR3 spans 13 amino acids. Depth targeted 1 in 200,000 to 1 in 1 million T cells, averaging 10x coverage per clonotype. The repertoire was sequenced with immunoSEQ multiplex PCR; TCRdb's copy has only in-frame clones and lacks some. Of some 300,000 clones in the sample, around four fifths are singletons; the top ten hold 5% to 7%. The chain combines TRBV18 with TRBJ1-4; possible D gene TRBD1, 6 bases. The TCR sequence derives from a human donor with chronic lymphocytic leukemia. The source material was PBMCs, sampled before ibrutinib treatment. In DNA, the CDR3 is TGTGCCAGCTCACCGGGACATATTGAAAAACTGTTTTTT. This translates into CASSPGHIEKLFF.